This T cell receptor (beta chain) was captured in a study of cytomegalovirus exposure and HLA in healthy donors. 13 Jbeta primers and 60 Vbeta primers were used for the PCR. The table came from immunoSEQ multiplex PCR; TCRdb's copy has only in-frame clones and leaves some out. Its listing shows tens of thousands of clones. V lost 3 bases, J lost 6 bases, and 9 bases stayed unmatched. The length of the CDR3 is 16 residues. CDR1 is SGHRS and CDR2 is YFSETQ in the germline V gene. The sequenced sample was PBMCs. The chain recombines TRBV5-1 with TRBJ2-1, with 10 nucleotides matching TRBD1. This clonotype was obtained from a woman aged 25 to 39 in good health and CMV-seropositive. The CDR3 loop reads CASSSSQRTGGNEQFF. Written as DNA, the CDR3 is TGCGCCAGCAGCTCCAGTCAGAGGACAGGGGGCAATGAGCAGTTCTTC.